Included here is one T cell receptor (beta chain) sequence, with context. Germline V lookup: CDR1 MNHEY, CDR2 SVGAGI. CDR3 length: 12 amino acids. Trimming cost V 6 bases and J 8 bases, with 13 bases left between them. Donors in Cohort 3 who had recovered were those with two negative PCRs, healthcare professional clearance, or resolution of their symptoms. Methods used by the authors: Amplification of reference gene primers was used by the study to estimate nucleated cell counts. This table comes from immunoSEQ multiplex PCR, and its TCRdb copy is limited to in-frame clones, with some not included. D and trimming were read from the DNA, whereas the V and J calls and clone size are those reported in that table. The sample comprises almost 500,000 clones, 88% of which are singletons, and 8.3% rests with the top ten. The sample is drawn from a study of blood T cell repertoires in COVID-19. Overall study: Whether acute or convalescent, the COVID-19 samples came from the United States, Italy and Spain. PBMCs, B-cell-depleted T cells, or T cells provided the cDNA or gDNA that made up the material.

Sequenced: PBMCs or T cells enriched from blood (not recorded which). The chain links TRBV6-5 to TRBJ1-2, with D tentatively TRBD1 (6 bases). This receptor was obtained from a woman aged 55-70 years who had recovered from COVID-19. The DNA for the CDR3 is TGTGCCAGCAGCCCAGGGGCTGGAGGCTACACCTTC. Residues: CASSPGAGGYTF.